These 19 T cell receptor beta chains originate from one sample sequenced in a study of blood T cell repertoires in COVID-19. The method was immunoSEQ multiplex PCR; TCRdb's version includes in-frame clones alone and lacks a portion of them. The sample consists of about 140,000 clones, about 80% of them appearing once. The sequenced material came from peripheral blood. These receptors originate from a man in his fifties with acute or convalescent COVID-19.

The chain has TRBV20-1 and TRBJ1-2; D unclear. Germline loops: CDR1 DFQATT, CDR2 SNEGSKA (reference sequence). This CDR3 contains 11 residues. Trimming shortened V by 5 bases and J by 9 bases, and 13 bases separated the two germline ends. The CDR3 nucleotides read TGCAGTGCTCCTCTCTACTACAGCTACACCTTC. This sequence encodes CSAPLYYSYTF.

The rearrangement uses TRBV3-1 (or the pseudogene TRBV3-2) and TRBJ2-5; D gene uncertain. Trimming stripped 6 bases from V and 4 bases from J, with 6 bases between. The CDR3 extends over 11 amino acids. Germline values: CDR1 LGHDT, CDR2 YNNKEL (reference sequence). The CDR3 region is CASRTRETQYF. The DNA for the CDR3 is TGTGCCAGCAGGACAAGAGAGACCCAGTACTTC.

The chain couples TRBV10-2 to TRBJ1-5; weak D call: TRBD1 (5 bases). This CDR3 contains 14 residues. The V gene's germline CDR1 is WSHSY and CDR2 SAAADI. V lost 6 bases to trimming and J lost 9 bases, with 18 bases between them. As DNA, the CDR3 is TGCGCCAGCAGCCCAGACTTCTTTAGGGGGCCCCAGCATTTT. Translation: CASSPDFFRGPQHF.

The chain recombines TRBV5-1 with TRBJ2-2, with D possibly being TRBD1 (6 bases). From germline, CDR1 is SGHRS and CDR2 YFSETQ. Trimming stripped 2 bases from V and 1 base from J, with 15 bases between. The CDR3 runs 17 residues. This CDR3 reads CASSLPTTGKNTGELFF. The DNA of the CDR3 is TGCGCCAGCAGCTTACCAACGACAGGAAAGAACACCGGGGAGCTGTTTTTT.

In DNA, the CDR3 is TGTGCCAGCACAGGGGCCGGGGGCTACACCTTC. It encodes CASTGAGGYTF. The V gene is TRBV2, the J gene TRBJ1-2; D may be TRBD1 (6 bases). This CDR3 is 11 amino acids long. Looked up from germline, CDR1 is SNHLY and CDR2 is FYNNEI. The V and J ends lost 7 bases and 8 bases respectively, with 11 bases between them.

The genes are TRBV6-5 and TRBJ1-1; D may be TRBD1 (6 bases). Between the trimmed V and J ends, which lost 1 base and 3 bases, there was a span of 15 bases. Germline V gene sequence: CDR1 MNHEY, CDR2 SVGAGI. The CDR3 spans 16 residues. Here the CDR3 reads CASSYLRGIGDTEAFF. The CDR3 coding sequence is TGTGCCAGCAGTTACTTGAGGGGGATCGGGGACACTGAAGCTTTCTTT.

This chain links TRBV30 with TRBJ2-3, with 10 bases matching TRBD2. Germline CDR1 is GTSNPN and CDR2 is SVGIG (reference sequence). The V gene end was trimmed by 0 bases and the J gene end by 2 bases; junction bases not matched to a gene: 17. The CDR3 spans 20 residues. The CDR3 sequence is CAWSVRRLSPSGGYTDTQYF. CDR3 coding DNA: TGTGCCTGGAGTGTACGGCGACTTTCTCCTAGCGGGGGATACACAGATACGCAGTATTTT.

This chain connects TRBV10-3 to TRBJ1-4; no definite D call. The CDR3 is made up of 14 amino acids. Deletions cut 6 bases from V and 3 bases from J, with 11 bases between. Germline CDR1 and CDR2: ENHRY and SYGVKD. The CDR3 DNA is TGTGCCATCAGGCCAGGTGCCGCTAATGAAAAACTGTTTTTT. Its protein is CAIRPGAANEKLFF.

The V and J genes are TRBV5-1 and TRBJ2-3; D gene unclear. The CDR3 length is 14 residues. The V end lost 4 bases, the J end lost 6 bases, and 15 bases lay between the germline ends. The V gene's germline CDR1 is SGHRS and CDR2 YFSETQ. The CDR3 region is CASSPALVSDTQYF. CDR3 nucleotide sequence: TGCGCCAGCAGCCCCGCCCTAGTCTCGGATACGCAGTATTTT.

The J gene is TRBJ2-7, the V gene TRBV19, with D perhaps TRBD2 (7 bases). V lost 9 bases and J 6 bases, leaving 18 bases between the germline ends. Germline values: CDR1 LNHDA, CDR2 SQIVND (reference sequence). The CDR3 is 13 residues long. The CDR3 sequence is CASPLRRGAEQYV. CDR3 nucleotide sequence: TGTGCCAGCCCCCTTCGACGGGGGGCCGAGCAGTACGTC.

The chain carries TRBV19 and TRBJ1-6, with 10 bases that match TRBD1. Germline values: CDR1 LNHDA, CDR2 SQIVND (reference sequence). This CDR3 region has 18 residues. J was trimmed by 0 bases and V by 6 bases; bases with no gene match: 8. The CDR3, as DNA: TGTGCCAGTAGCCATTGGACAGGGGGTAGCTCCTATAATTCACCCCTCCACTTT. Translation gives CASSHWTGGSSYNSPLHF.

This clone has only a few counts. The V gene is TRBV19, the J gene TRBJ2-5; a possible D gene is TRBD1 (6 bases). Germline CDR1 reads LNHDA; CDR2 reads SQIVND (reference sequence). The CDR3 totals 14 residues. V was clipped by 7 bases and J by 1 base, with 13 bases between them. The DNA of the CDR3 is TGTGCCAGTATGGAAGGGGGATTCCAAGAGACCCAGTACTTC. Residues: CASMEGGFQETQYF.

The CDR3, as DNA: TGTGCCAGCAGCTTAGGGAGGGCGGGGGCCACAGATACGCAGTATTTT. This codes for CASSLGRAGATDTQYF. The V call is TRBV7-8, the J call TRBJ2-3; D possibly corresponds to TRBD2 (7 bases). Germline CDR1 and CDR2: SGHVS and FQNEAQ. Between the trimmed V and J ends, which lost 1 base and 2 bases, there was a span of 13 bases. The CDR3 totals 16 residues.

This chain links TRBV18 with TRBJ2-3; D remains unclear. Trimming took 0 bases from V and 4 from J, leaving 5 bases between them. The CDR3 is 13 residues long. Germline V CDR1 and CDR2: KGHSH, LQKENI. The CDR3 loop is CASSPPASDTQYF. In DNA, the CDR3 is TGTGCCAGCTCACCACCGGCCTCAGATACGCAGTATTTT.

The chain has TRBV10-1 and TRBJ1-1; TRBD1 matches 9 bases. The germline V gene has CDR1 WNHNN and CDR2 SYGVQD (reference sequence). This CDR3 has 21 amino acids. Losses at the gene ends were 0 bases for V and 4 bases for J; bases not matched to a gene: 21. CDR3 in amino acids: CASSESRTGGDWAPLSTEAFF. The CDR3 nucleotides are TGCGCCAGCAGTGAGTCGAGAACAGGGGGCGACTGGGCCCCCCTGAGCACTGAAGCTTTCTTT.

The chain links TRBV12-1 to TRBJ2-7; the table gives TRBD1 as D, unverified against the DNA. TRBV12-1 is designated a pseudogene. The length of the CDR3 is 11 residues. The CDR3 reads CASSLASEQYV. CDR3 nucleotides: TGTGCCAGCAGCCTGGCCTCCGAGCAGTACGTC.

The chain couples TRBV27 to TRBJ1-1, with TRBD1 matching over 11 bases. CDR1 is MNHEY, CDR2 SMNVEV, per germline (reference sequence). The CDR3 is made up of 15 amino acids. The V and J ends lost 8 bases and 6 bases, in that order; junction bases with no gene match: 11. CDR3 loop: CASGSSGTGGAEAFF. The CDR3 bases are TGTGCCAGCGGCTCAAGTGGGACAGGGGGTGCTGAAGCTTTCTTT.

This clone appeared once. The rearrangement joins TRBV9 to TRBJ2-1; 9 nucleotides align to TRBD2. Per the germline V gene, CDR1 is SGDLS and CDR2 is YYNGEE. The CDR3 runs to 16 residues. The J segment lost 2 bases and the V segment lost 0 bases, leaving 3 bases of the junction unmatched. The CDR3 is CASSVDGGGAYNEQFF. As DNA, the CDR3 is TGTGCCAGCAGCGTAGACGGCGGGGGGGCCTACAATGAGCAGTTCTTC.

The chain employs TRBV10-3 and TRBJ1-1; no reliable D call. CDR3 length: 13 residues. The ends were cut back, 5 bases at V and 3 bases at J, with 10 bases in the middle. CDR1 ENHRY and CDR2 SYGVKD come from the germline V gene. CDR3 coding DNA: TGTGCCATCAGTAAACAGAGTCACACTGAAGCTTTCTTT. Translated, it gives CAISKQSHTEAFF.